This entry concerns a single T cell receptor beta chain. What it recognizes is unknown. This specimen comes from a study of identical twins. Study-level results: The authors drew conclusions from cross-sectional statistical analysis rather than following the same donors. Surplus twin overlap in beta out-of-frame sequences was less pronounced.

TCRdb recomputed calls from the 5' RACE reads with MiXCR, one row per CDR3 protein. The sample has a few hundred thousand distinct CDR3 sequences, 12% seen once. These data were likewise used in another study, on yellow fever vaccine responses in identical twins.

Sequenced material: CD8+ T cells sorted from blood. The source of this sequence is a woman aged 18-29 years in good health.

This CDR3 is CASSLAGGAGVFNYGYTF. The CDR3 DNA reads as TGTGCCAGCAGCTTGGCGGGGGGCGCAGGCGTCTTTAACTATGGCTACACCTTC. The J gene is TRBJ1-2, the V gene TRBV5-6; a possible D gene is TRBD1 (6 bases). The CDR3 runs 18 residues. Trimming cost V 0 bases and J 1 base, with 19 bases left between them. Looked up from germline, CDR1 is SGHDT and CDR2 is YYEEEE.